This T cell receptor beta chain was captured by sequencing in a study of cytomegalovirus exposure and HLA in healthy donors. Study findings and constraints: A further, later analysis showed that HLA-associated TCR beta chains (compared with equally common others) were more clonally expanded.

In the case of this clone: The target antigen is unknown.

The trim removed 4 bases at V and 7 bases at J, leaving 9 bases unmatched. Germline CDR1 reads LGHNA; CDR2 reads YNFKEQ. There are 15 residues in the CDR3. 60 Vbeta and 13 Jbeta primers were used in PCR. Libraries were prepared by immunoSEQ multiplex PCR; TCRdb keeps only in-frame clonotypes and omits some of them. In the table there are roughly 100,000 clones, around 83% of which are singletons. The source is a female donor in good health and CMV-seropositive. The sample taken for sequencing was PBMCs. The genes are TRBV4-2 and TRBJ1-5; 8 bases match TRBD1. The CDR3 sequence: CASSPSRTGWQPQHF. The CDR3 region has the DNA TGTGCCAGCAGCCCTAGTCGGACAGGGTGGCAGCCCCAGCATTTT.